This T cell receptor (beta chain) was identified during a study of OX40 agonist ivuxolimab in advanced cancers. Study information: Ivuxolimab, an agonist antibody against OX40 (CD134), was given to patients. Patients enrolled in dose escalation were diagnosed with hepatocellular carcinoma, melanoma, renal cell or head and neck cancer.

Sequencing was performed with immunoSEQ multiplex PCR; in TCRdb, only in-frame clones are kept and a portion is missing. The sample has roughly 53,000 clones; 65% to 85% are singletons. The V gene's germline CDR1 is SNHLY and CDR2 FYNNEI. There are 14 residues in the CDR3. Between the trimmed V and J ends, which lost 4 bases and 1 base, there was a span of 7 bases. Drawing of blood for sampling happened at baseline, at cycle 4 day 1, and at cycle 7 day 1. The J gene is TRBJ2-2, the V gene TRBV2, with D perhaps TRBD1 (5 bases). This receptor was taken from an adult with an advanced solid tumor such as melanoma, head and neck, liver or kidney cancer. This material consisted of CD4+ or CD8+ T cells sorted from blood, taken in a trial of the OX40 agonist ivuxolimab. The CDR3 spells CASSVTGNTGELFF. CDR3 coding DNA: TGTGCCAGCAGTGTAACAGGGAACACCGGGGAGCTGTTTTTT.